This is a list of T cell receptor beta chains from one sample in a study of control samples from healthy donors and cancer patients. Using immunoSEQ multiplex PCR, the repertoire was profiled, and TCRdb retains in-frame clones only, with some absent. The sample lists 150,000 to 200,000 clones; roughly 90% were seen once. The sequencing input was blood. These receptors were taken from a woman aged 45-65 years in good health. Each CDR3 is given with its conserved first and last residue. D genes are given only for firm matches. Clone size is given for some rows only: seen once, a few or many times, or a class if the clone is expanded.

length	J	D	size	V	CDR3	DNA
13	TRBJ2-1	-	-	TRBV6-5	CASSPRPNNEQFF	TGTGCCAGCAGCCCCCGACCAAACAATGAGCAGTTCTTC
15	TRBJ2-7	TRBD1	few	TRBV5-1	CASSDGTGGPYEQYF	TGCGCCAGCAGCGATGGGACAGGGGGCCCCTACGAGCAGTACTTC
13	TRBJ1-1	TRBD1	few	TRBV4-3	CASSQWTGAEAFF	TGCGCCAGCAGCCAATGGACAGGGGCGGAAGCTTTCTTT
14	TRBJ2-3	-	once	TRBV28	CASSLSQGLTSQYF	TGTGCCAGCAGTTTATCCCAGGGGCTTACATCGCAGTATTTT
12	TRBJ1-1	-	-	TRBV9	CASSEGGTEAFF	TGTGCCAGCAGCGAGGGGGGGACTGAAGCTTTCTTT
15	TRBJ1-3	-	-	TRBV2	CASSERAYSGNTIYF	TGTGCCAGCAGTGAACGGGCTTACTCTGGAAACACCATATATTTT
12	TRBJ2-7	TRBD1	-	TRBV11-3	CASSLQGDEQYF	TGTGCCAGCAGCTTGCAGGGGGACGAGCAGTACTTC
14	TRBJ1-3	-	once	TRBV28	CASSLEGSGNTIYF	TGTGCCAGCAGTTTAGAGGGATCTGGAAACACCATATATTTT
12	TRBJ1-1	TRBD1	-	TRBV2	CASRDSNTEAFF	TGTGCCAGTCGGGACAGCAACACTGAAGCTTTCTTT
13	TRBJ2-1	-	-	TRBV4-3	CASSPQQGGEQFF	TGCGCCAGCAGCCCACAACAGGGTGGTGAGCAGTTCTTC
14	TRBJ1-1	-	-	TRBV11-3	CASSLSPGDTEAFF	TGTGCCAGCAGCCTCTCACCTGGGGACACTGAAGCTTTCTTT
19	TRBJ2-7	TRBD2	few	TRBV28	CASSLPATRLAGEGYEQYF	TGTGCCAGCAGTTTACCGGCCACTAGACTAGCGGGAGAGGGGTACGAGCAGTACTTC
13	TRBJ1-1	-	-	TRBV7-2	CASSLERNTEAFF	TGTGCCAGCAGCTTAGAAAGGAACACTGAAGCTTTCTTT
13	TRBJ2-2	TRBD2	-	TRBV9	CASNKRETGELFF	TGTGCCAGCAATAAGCGGGAAACCGGGGAGCTGTTTTTT
21	TRBJ2-3	TRBD2	-	TRBV10-3	CAISDSKGLAGAPLHTDTQYF	TGTGCCATCAGTGATTCGAAGGGTCTAGCGGGGGCTCCACTTCACACAGATACGCAGTATTTT
16	TRBJ2-1	TRBD2	-	TRBV5-1	CASSLAGGAPNNEQFF	TGCGCCAGCAGCTTGGCCGGGGGGGCACCCAACAATGAGCAGTTCTTC
15	TRBJ1-5	-	-	TRBV6-5	CASSREWGRNQPQHF	TGTGCCAGCAGTAGGGAATGGGGACGCAATCAGCCCCAGCATTTT
11	TRBJ1-1	-	-	TRBV18	CASSPPGEAFF	TGTGCCAGCTCACCCCCGGGGGAAGCTTTCTTT
14	TRBJ1-5	-	-	TRBV28	CASVRDGGNQPQHF	TGTGCCAGCGTTAGGGATGGTGGCAATCAGCCCCAGCATTTT
14	TRBJ1-6	-	-	TRBV4-3	CASSQAPGSSPLHF	TGCGCCAGCAGCCAGGCACCAGGGAGTTCACCCCTCCACTTT
13	TRBJ2-1	-	-	TRBV19	CASSSVTGNEQFF	TGTGCCAGTAGTTCCGTTACGGGGAATGAGCAGTTCTTC
13	TRBJ1-2	-	-	TRBV12-3/TRBV12-4	CASSPGEGYGYTF	TGTGCCAGCAGTCCAGGGGAGGGCTATGGCTACACCTTC
16	TRBJ1-1	-	once	TRBV27	CASSWAGVPLDTEAFF	TGTGCCAGCAGTTGGGCAGGGGTACCCCTGGACACTGAAGCTTTCTTT
17	TRBJ2-3	-	-	TRBV21-1	CASSKAFLLDQGIREYF	TGTGCCAGCAGCAAAGCGTTTTTACTCGATCAGGGGATACGCGAGTATTTT
14	TRBJ2-2	TRBD2	-	TRBV29-1	CSGLLAGGSGELFF	TGCAGCGGGTTACTAGCGGGAGGCTCCGGGGAGCTGTTTTTT
13	TRBJ1-1	-	-	TRBV28	CASSLYRNTEAFF	TGTGCCAGCAGTTTATACAGGAACACTGAAGCTTTCTTT
15	TRBJ1-4	-	-	TRBV24-1	CATSDNGGFNEKLFF	TGTGCCACCAGTGATAATGGAGGGTTCAATGAAAAACTGTTTTTT
12	TRBJ1-2	-	-	TRBV12-3/TRBV12-4	CASSPGDPGYTF	TGTGCCAGCAGTCCCGGGGACCCGGGCTACACCTTC
12	TRBJ2-3	-	-	TRBV24-1	CATSDLGLRQYF	TGTGCCACCAGTGATTTAGGGTTGAGGCAGTATTTT
15	TRBJ2-3	TRBD2	few	TRBV5-1	CASSQMGGSTDTQYF	TGCGCCAGCAGTCAAATGGGGGGGAGCACAGATACGCAGTATTTT
15	TRBJ2-7	TRBD2	-	TRBV6-5	CASSRRGLAGYEQYF	TGTGCCAGCAGTCGAAGGGGACTAGCGGGCTACGAGCAGTACTTC
15	TRBJ2-3	-	-	TRBV11-1	CASSLLLTSTDTQYF	TGTGCCAGCAGCTTACTTCTTACTAGCACAGATACGCAGTATTTT
12	TRBJ2-2	-	-	TRBV7-8	CASSLHTGELFF	TGTGCCAGCAGCCTGCATACCGGGGAGCTGTTTTTT
13	TRBJ2-1	TRBD2	-	TRBV6-2/TRBV6-3	CASSQSGRGGQFF	TGTGCCAGCAGTCAAAGCGGGAGGGGAGGGCAGTTCTTC
14	TRBJ1-1	-	-	TRBV2	CASSAGRGNTEAFF	TGTGCCAGCAGCGCGGGGCGGGGGAACACTGAAGCTTTCTTT
16	TRBJ1-5	-	-	TRBV30	CAWSVPGQLSNQPQHF	TGTGCCTGGAGTGTTCCTGGACAGCTTAGCAATCAGCCCCAGCATTTT
16	TRBJ1-2	TRBD1	-	TRBV5-1	CASSLGQVRFDYGYTF	TGCGCCAGCAGCCTGGGACAGGTGCGTTTTGACTATGGCTACACCTTC
15	TRBJ1-6	-	-	TRBV28	CASSFNSIALLTLHF	TGTGCCAGCAGTTTCAACAGTATAGCGCTCCTCACCCTCCACTTT
16	TRBJ2-3	-	-	TRBV5-1	CASSVGTRPSTDTQYF	TGCGCCAGCAGCGTCGGGACCCGACCTAGCACAGATACGCAGTATTTT
16	TRBJ2-2	-	-	TRBV5-1	CASSPGPGHSTGELFF	TGCGCCAGCAGCCCAGGTCCGGGACACAGCACCGGGGAGCTGTTTTTT
15	TRBJ2-7	TRBD1	-	TRBV27	CASSLGQGRIYEQYF	TGTGCCAGCAGTTTAGGACAGGGGAGAATCTACGAGCAGTACTTC
17	TRBJ2-5	TRBD2	-	TRBV6-2/TRBV6-3	CASSYREASGNQETQYF	TGTGCCAGCAGTTACCGCGAGGCTAGCGGGAACCAAGAGACCCAGTACTTC
15	TRBJ2-2	TRBD1	-	TRBV18	CASSPPGQGAGELFF	TGTGCCAGCTCACCGCCGGGACAGGGCGCCGGGGAGCTGTTTTTT
14	TRBJ1-1	-	-	TRBV25-1	CASRSALAYTEAFF	TGTGCCAGCAGGTCAGCCTTGGCCTACACTGAAGCTTTCTTT
14	TRBJ1-4	-	-	TRBV27	CASSFQGTNEKLFF	TGTGCCAGCAGTTTTCAGGGCACTAATGAAAAACTGTTTTTT
11	TRBJ1-1	-	-	TRBV2	CASNENTEAFF	TGTGCCAGCAACGAGAACACTGAAGCTTTCTTT
13	TRBJ2-3	-	-	TRBV3-1/TRBV3-2	CASSQGGGDTQYF	TGTGCCAGCAGCCAAGGAGGCGGAGATACGCAGTATTTT
17	TRBJ2-6	TRBD1	once	TRBV5-1	CASSTGTALSGANVLTF	TGCGCCAGCAGCACTGGGACAGCCCTATCTGGGGCCAACGTCCTGACTTTC
14	TRBJ1-5	-	-	TRBV5-6	CASSLNMGDQPQHF	TGTGCCAGCAGCTTGAATATGGGTGATCAGCCCCAGCATTTT
17	TRBJ1-3	TRBD1	-	TRBV5-1	CASSLTLGQDSGGTIYF	TGCGCCAGCAGCTTGACCCTTGGACAGGACTCTGGAGGGACCATATATTTT
12	TRBJ1-3	TRBD1	-	TRBV12-3/TRBV12-4	CAMTGTGNTIYF	TGTGCTATGACAGGGACTGGAAACACCATATATTTT
14	TRBJ1-1	-	-	TRBV9	CASSVGSGTTEAFF	TGTGCCAGCAGCGTAGGATCGGGGACCACTGAAGCTTTCTTT
15	TRBJ2-7	-	-	TRBV5-1	CASSLGTTGTYEQYF	TGCGCCAGCAGCTTGGGGACTACAGGGACCTACGAGCAGTACTTC
14	TRBJ1-6	TRBD1	-	TRBV18	CASLEGQGVSPLHF	TGTGCCAGCCTCGAGGGACAGGGGGTATCACCCCTCCACTTT